These T cell receptor beta chains were read from a single sample in a study of neurological immune-mediated disorders. TCRdb recomputed calls from the 5' RACE reads with MiXCR, one row per CDR3 protein. The data show about 25,000 distinct CDR3 sequences, about an eighth seen once. The sequencing sample was made of PBMCs. The receptors shown here come from a woman aged 40 to 50 with HTLV-1-associated myelopathy (HAM/TSP). Each CDR3 is given with its conserved first and last residue. The D gene is left open where the match is weak. Size values are once, few and many counts, or a class for expanded clones, and some rows have none.

>TRBV27|TRBJ2-1|NA|many
CASSFGGLGSYNEQFF
TGTGCCAGCAGTTTCGGGGGTCTGGGCTCCTACAATGAGCAGTTCTTC
>TRBV20-1|TRBJ2-4|TRBD2|many
CSARDPLAGSHIQYF
TGCAGTGCTAGAGACCCACTAGCGGGAAGCCACATTCAGTACTTC
>TRBV5-1|TRBJ2-6|NA|NA
CASSFPQFSGDNVMTF
TGCGCCAGCAGCTTTCCACAGTTCTCTGGGGACAACGTCATGACTTTC
>TRBV20-1|TRBJ2-3|TRBD2|many
CSARVPGLAGIAQYF
TGCAGTGCTAGAGTCCCGGGACTAGCGGGGATTGCGCAGTATTTT
>TRBV2|TRBJ2-2|NA|many
CASREVRDFNTGELFF
TGTGCCAGCAGGGAAGTGCGGGACTTCAACACCGGGGAGCTGTTTTTT
>TRBV20-1|TRBJ1-2|TRBD1|many
CSAIGTDYGYTF
TGCAGTGCTATAGGGACAGACTATGGCTACACCTTC
>TRBV2|TRBJ2-5|TRBD2|many
CASKFQLAGGLETQYF
TGTGCCAGCAAGTTCCAACTAGCGGGGGGGCTTGAGACCCAGTACTTC
>TRBV7-2|TRBJ2-2|TRBD1|many
CASSTYRGTGELFF
TGTGCCAGCAGTACCTACAGGGGCACCGGGGAGCTGTTTTTT
>TRBV6-9|TRBJ1-1|NA|many
CARGLGGVNTEAFF
TGTGCCAGGGGGCTTGGGGGTGTAAACACTGAAGCTTTCTTT
>TRBV20-1|TRBJ2-3|NA|many
CSARGVREADTQYF
TGCAGTGCTAGAGGGGTGCGGGAAGCAGATACGCAGTATTTT
>TRBV20-1|TRBJ2-7|NA|many
CSANSIRDATYEQYF
TGCAGTGCTAATTCGATCCGGGACGCCACCTACGAGCAGTACTTC
>TRBV10-2|TRBJ1-1|TRBD1|many
CASSEGTGVQQAFF
TGCGCCAGCAGTGAGGGGACAGGGGTCCAGCAAGCTTTCTTT
>TRBV4-2|TRBJ2-6|NA|many
CASSQDSGTYSGANVLTF
TGTGCCAGCAGCCAAGATTCAGGTACTTACTCTGGGGCCAACGTCCTGACTTTC
>TRBV10-3|TRBJ1-4|TRBD1|many
CAISESTGTNEKLFF
TGTGCCATCAGTGAGTCGACAGGGACTAATGAAAAACTGTTTTTT
>TRBV12-3/TRBV12-4|TRBJ2-1|TRBD1|many
CASSSEGQGMHEQFF
TGTGCCAGCAGTTCAGAGGGACAGGGTATGCATGAGCAGTTCTTC
>TRBV10-3|TRBJ2-7|TRBD1|NA
CAILTTGAEQYF
TGTGCCATCCTAACGACAGGGGCCGAGCAGTACTTC
>TRBV5-1|TRBJ1-1|NA|many
CASSLDRVTEAFF
TGCGCCAGCAGCTTGGACAGGGTTACTGAAGCTTTCTTT
>TRBV9|TRBJ2-1|NA|many
CASQPGGSQLGEQFF
TGTGCCAGCCAGCCAGGGGGGAGTCAACTGGGTGAGCAGTTCTTC
>TRBV5-1|TRBJ1-5|NA|many
CASSHDALCSNQPQHF
TGCGCCAGCAGTCATGATGCACTGTGTAGCAATCAGCCCCAGCATTTT
>TRBV20-1|TRBJ2-3|TRBD1|many
CSARLNRGRADTQYF
TGCAGTGCTAGATTGAACAGGGGGCGGGCAGATACGCAGTATTTT
>TRBV10-2|TRBJ2-5|TRBD2|many
CASSEGAASGAAGTQYF
TGCGCCAGCAGTGAGGGGGCGGCTAGCGGGGCCGCAGGGACCCAGTACTTC
>TRBV10-3|TRBJ1-5|NA|many
CAISESITGQQPQHF
TGTGCCATCAGTGAGTCGATTACAGGGCAGCAGCCCCAGCATTTT
>TRBV11-3|TRBJ2-2|TRBD2|many
CASSHRMGLAGDVGELFF
TGTGCCAGCAGCCATCGAATGGGACTAGCGGGGGACGTAGGGGAGCTGTTTTTT
>TRBV21-1|TRBJ2-5|NA|many
CARGTGSRQETQYF
TGTGCCCGGGGGACCGGGAGCAGGCAAGAGACCCAGTACTTC
>TRBV6-1|TRBJ2-1|TRBD1|many
CASRADRGPNEQFF
TGTGCCAGCAGGGCGGACAGGGGGCCAAATGAGCAGTTCTTC
>TRBV20-1|TRBJ2-7|NA|many
CSARVPGRGLSYEQYF
TGCAGTGCTAGAGTCCCGGGAAGGGGCCTTTCCTACGAGCAGTACTTC
>TRBV12-3/TRBV12-4|TRBJ2-2|NA|many
CASTKVLANTGELFF
TGTGCCAGCACCAAGGTGCTAGCGAACACCGGGGAGCTGTTTTTT
>TRBV15|TRBJ1-2|TRBD1|many
CAIWGGTAPNYGYTF
TGTGCCATTTGGGGCGGGACAGCCCCGAACTATGGCTACACCTTC
>TRBV10-2|TRBJ2-4|NA|many
CASSQTLGTKNIQYF
TGCGCCAGCAGTCAGACATTAGGAACCAAAAACATTCAGTACTTC
>TRBV5-1|TRBJ2-1|TRBD2|many
CASSLASGGAREQFF
TGCGCCAGCAGCTTGGCTAGCGGGGGCGCGAGAGAGCAGTTCTTC
>TRBV29-1|TRBJ1-5|NA|many
CSVHNQPQHF
TGCAGCGTTCACAATCAGCCCCAGCATTTT
>TRBV3-1|TRBJ2-5|NA|NA
CASSQDLSRRVGETQYF
TGTGCCAGCAGCCAAGATCTGTCTCGTCGCGTTGGTGAGACCCAGTACTTC
>TRBV2|TRBJ2-5|NA|NA
CASSVMYQETQYF
TGTGCCAGCAGTGTGATGTATCAAGAGACCCAGTACTTC
>TRBV10-1|TRBJ1-1|TRBD1|many
CASRGQGAGEAFF
TGCGCCAGCAGAGGACAGGGGGCAGGAGAAGCTTTCTTT
>TRBV12-3/TRBV12-4|TRBJ2-5|TRBD1|many
CASSSPGGQETQYF
TGTGCCAGCAGTTCCCCAGGGGGCCAAGAGACCCAGTACTTC
>TRBV2|TRBJ2-2|NA|many
CASTDSGGGAHGELFF
TGTGCCAGCACAGATTCTGGCGGGGGCGCACACGGGGAGCTGTTTTTT
>TRBV6-1|TRBJ1-1|TRBD1|many
CASTEGALNTEAFF
TGTGCCAGCACCGAGGGGGCACTGAACACTGAAGCTTTCTTT
>TRBV27|TRBJ2-7|NA|many
CASSARREFSYEQYF
TGTGCCAGCAGTGCACGCAGGGAATTCTCCTACGAGCAGTACTTC
>TRBV5-1|TRBJ1-4|TRBD1|many
CASREGADEKLFF
TGCGCCAGCAGGGAGGGGGCTGATGAAAAACTGTTTTTT
>TRBV9|TRBJ1-2|NA|many
CASSVAGNYGYTF
TGTGCCAGCAGCGTAGCGGGGAACTATGGCTACACCTTC
>TRBV18|TRBJ1-1|NA|many
CASSPPGRGGTEAFF
TGTGCCAGCTCACCACCGGGTCGAGGGGGCACTGAAGCTTTCTTT
>TRBV2|TRBJ1-5|NA|many
CASSGPQGRNQPQHF
TGTGCCAGCAGTGGACCACAGGGAAGGAATCAGCCCCAGCATTTT
>TRBV7-9|TRBJ2-7|NA|many
CASSTNSYEQYF
TGTGCCAGCAGCACCAACTCCTACGAGCAGTACTTC
>TRBV3-1|TRBJ2-5|TRBD2|many
CASSQDASGGQTQYF
TGTGCCAGCAGCCAAGACGCGAGCGGGGGTCAGACCCAGTACTTC